Below, 26 T cell receptor beta chains from the same sample are listed, as sequenced in a study of blood T cell repertoires in COVID-19. Profiling relied on immunoSEQ multiplex PCR, and the TCRdb table lists in-frame clones only, not all of them. The data show 84,000 or so clones, with about four fifths seen just once and roughly 6.3% held by the top ten. The specimen was peripheral blood. These receptors came from a man between 65 and 85 years old with COVID-19, enrolled during active disease.

The chain has TRBV30 and TRBJ2-7; 11 bases are shared with TRBD1. CDR3 length equals 14 residues. Unmatched junction bases numbered 4, after V lost 2 bases and J lost 4 bases. Germline loops: CDR1 GTSNPN, CDR2 SVGIG (reference sequence). The DNA of the CDR3 is TGTGCCTGGAGTCTAGGACAGGGGGCTTACGAGCAGTACTTC. Translation gives CAWSLGQGAYEQYF.

This clone is a singleton in its sample. The chain has TRBV9 and TRBJ2-2, with 8 bases lining up with TRBD2. The CDR3 extends over 18 amino acids. Germline V gives CDR1 SGDLS, CDR2 YYNGEE. V lost 3 bases to trimming and J lost 1 base; unmatched junction nucleotides: 11. CDR3 nucleotide sequence: TGTGCCAGCAGCGCAGGACTAGCAGCGCTTAAGAACACCGGGGAGCTGTTTTTT. Its protein product is CASSAGLAALKNTGELFF.

This clone was recorded only once. The chain couples TRBV6-5 to TRBJ2-2, with D unresolved. The germline V gene encodes CDR1 MNHEY and CDR2 SVGAGI. The CDR3 is made up of 12 amino acids. V lost 4 bases and J 2 bases, leaving 2 bases between the germline ends. CDR3 amino acids: CASSLNTGELFF. DNA for the CDR3: TGTGCCAGCAGTTTAAACACCGGGGAGCTGTTTTTT.

V is TRBV3-1 (or the pseudogene TRBV3-2) and J is TRBJ2-7, with a tentative D call TRBD1 (5 bases). Germline V gene lookup returns CDR1 LGHDT and CDR2 YNNKEL (reference sequence). V dropped 5 bases and J dropped 6 bases, with 14 bases sitting between them. The CDR3 covers 13 residues. Written as DNA, the CDR3 is TGTGCCAGCAGCAGGTCATTTGGGGCCGAGCAGTACTTC. Its translation: CASSRSFGAEQYF.

The CDR3 nucleotides are TGTGCCAGCAGGGGACAGAACACCGGGGAGCTGTTTTTT. Translated, it gives CASRGQNTGELFF. V usage is TRBV19 and J usage is TRBJ2-2; D might be TRBD1 (6 bases). Germline V gene data show CDR1 as LNHDA and CDR2 as SQIVND (reference sequence). With 9 bases removed from V and 1 base from J, the gap between germline ends came to 9 bases. CDR3 length: 13 amino acids.

The chain combines TRBV7-9 with TRBJ2-7; D is perhaps TRBD1 (6 bases). The CDR3 runs 13 residues. V was shortened by 5 bases and J by 6 bases, with 14 bases between the two germline ends. The V gene's germline CDR1 is SEHNR and CDR2 FQNEAQ (reference sequence). The CDR3: CASSGPGTSEQYF. In DNA form, the CDR3 reads TGTGCCAGCAGCGGACCGGGGACAAGCGAGCAGTACTTC.

The V and J genes are TRBV5-4 and TRBJ2-5; TRBD1 matches 7 bases. The CDR3 runs to 14 residues. V lost 4 bases to trimming and J lost 1 base; unmatched junction nucleotides: 4. In germline, CDR1 is SGHNT, CDR2 YYREEE (reference sequence). CDR3 in DNA: TGTGCCAGCAGCGTTGGGACAGCCCAAGAGACCCAGTACTTC. Its protein is CASSVGTAQETQYF.

The chain uses TRBV14 and TRBJ2-5; 15 nucleotides agree with TRBD2. The V segment lost 4 bases and the J segment 4 bases; nucleotides outside the gene matches: 7. The germline V gene has CDR1 SGHDN and CDR2 FVKESK. The CDR3 has 17 residues. The CDR3 loop reads CASSPMGLAGGRETQYF. In DNA, the CDR3 is TGTGCCAGCAGCCCCATGGGACTAGCGGGAGGTCGAGAGACCCAGTACTTC.

This sequence joins TRBV28 and TRBJ1-1; D is possibly TRBD1 (6 bases). The length of the CDR3 is 12 residues. V lost 5 bases and J 7 bases, leaving 11 bases between the germline ends. The germline CDR1 and CDR2 sequences are MDHEN and SYDVKM. This CDR3 is CASSGQSREAFF. DNA of the CDR3: TGTGCCAGCAGTGGACAGTCCCGTGAAGCTTTCTTT.

This chain uses TRBV19 with TRBJ2-3, with TRBD2 identical over 8 bases. Germline CDR1 and CDR2: LNHDA and SQIVND (reference sequence). Trimming removed 10 bases from V and 2 bases from J; junction bases left unmatched: 5. CDR3 length: 13 amino acids. In DNA, the CDR3 is TGTGCCATAGGGCGGGGGGACACAGATACGCAGTATTTT. Its translation is CAIGRGDTDTQYF.

This clone came up a few times. The gene calls are TRBV6-5 and TRBJ1-6, with D perhaps matching TRBD1 (5 bases). The V end was cut by 4 bases, the J end by 8 bases, with 12 bases between. Germline-derived CDR1 and CDR2 are MNHEY and SVGAGI. The CDR3 spans 14 residues. CDR3 coding DNA: TGTGCCAGCAGTTCCTCCATCAGGGATTCACCCCTCCACTTT. It codes for CASSSSIRDSPLHF.

This sequence joins TRBV10-3 and TRBJ2-1, with 7 bases that match TRBD1. V lost 6 bases to trimming and J lost 6 bases; unmatched junction nucleotides: 5. There are 13 residues in the CDR3. Germline lookup yields CDR1 ENHRY and CDR2 SYGVKD. CDR3 nucleotide sequence: TGTGCCATCAGAGACAGACAGGGCAATGAGCAGTTCTTC. This codes for CAIRDRQGNEQFF.

This chain connects TRBV6-5 to TRBJ2-1; D gene uncertain. This CDR3 comprises 15 residues. V lost 2 bases to trimming and J lost 0 bases, with 8 bases between them. Germline V lookup: CDR1 MNHEY, CDR2 SVGAGI. The DNA of the CDR3 is TGTGCCAGCAGTTACCAGGCGCGCTCCTACAATGAGCAGTTCTTC. Its translation is CASSYQARSYNEQFF.

The CDR3 loop reads CASSQGATNEKLFF. The CDR3 DNA follows: TGTGCCAGCAGCCAGGGGGCAACTAATGAAAAACTGTTTTTT. This rearrangement joins TRBV28 to TRBJ1-4; TRBD1 matches at 7 bases. With V trimmed by 6 bases and J by 0 bases, 1 base remained unmatched. Germline values: CDR1 MDHEN, CDR2 SYDVKM. CDR3 length equals 14 residues.

The J gene is TRBJ2-5, the V gene TRBV7-9; no clear D gene. The CDR3 runs to 14 residues. Per germline, CDR1 SEHNR and CDR2 FQNEAQ (reference sequence). Trimming stripped 5 bases from V and 2 bases from J, with 12 bases between. CDR3 sequence (DNA): TGTGCCAGCAGCCCACAAGCGCCACAAGAGACCCAGTACTTC. Translation gives CASSPQAPQETQYF.

The chain has TRBV14 and TRBJ1-1, with 7 bases that match TRBD1. Per germline, CDR1 SGHDN and CDR2 FVKESK. V dropped 4 bases and J dropped 4; count of bases not matched to a gene: 9. The CDR3 has 15 residues. In DNA, the CDR3 is TGTGCCAGCAGCCTTCACCCTAACAGGGGCACTGAAGCTTTCTTT. Translation: CASSLHPNRGTEAFF.

In DNA, the CDR3 is TGTGCCAGCAGCTTATGGGCCAGGGGAGCCTATGGCTACACCTTC. This encodes CASSLWARGAYGYTF. The rearrangement links TRBV7-8 to TRBJ1-2; the D gene is possibly TRBD1 (6 bases). Per germline, CDR1 SGHVS and CDR2 FQNEAQ. V dropped 2 bases and J dropped 4 bases, with 14 bases sitting between them. The CDR3 is 15 residues long.

This clone was seen only once. This chain links TRBV3-1 (or the pseudogene TRBV3-2) with TRBJ1-2; TRBD1 matches at 9 bases. The germline CDR1 and CDR2 sequences are LGHDT and YNNKEL (reference sequence). The CDR3 length is 17 residues. The trim removed 3 bases at V and 4 bases at J, leaving 12 bases unmatched. The CDR3 coding sequence is TGTGCCAGCAGCCAGACATCAACGGGACAGGGAGCCTATGGCTACACCTTC. Its protein is CASSQTSTGQGAYGYTF.

This chain connects TRBV5-1 to TRBJ2-4; 14 bases fit TRBD2. Unmatched junction bases numbered 12, after V lost 4 bases and J lost 0 bases. The CDR3 spans 20 residues. Germline CDR1 SGHRS, CDR2 YFSETQ. The CDR3 nucleotides read TGCGCCAGCAGCCCCCGACTAGCGGGAGGGTCCTCTTTAGCCAAAAACATTCAGTACTTC. It encodes CASSPRLAGGSSLAKNIQYF. Filled out from reference TRBV5-1 and TRBJ2-4, the complete variable domain reads KAGVTQTPRYLIKTRGQQVTLSCSPISGHRSVSWYQQTPGQGLQFLFEYFSETQRNKGNFPGRFSGRQFSNSRSEMNVSTLELGDSALYLCASSPRLAGGSSLAKNIQYFGAGTRLSVL.

J is TRBJ1-5 and V is TRBV6-1; D may be TRBD1 (5 bases). The CDR3 runs to 14 residues. V was clipped by 5 bases and J by 8 bases, with 16 bases between them. Germline V lookup: CDR1 MNHNS, CDR2 SASEGT. In DNA form, the CDR3 reads TGTGCCAGCAGTCCCGCGGGGGGGTGGAAGCCCCAGCATTTT. Translation: CASSPAGGWKPQHF.

The rearrangement links TRBV6-5 to TRBJ1-6, with D perhaps TRBD1 (6 bases). The CDR3 extends over 14 amino acids. Germline V CDR1 and CDR2: MNHEY, SVGAGI. Trimming left V 1 base short and J 6 bases short, with 7 bases between. Here the CDR3 reads CASSYFRGNSPLHF. For the CDR3, the DNA is TGTGCCAGCAGTTACTTCAGGGGTAATTCACCCCTCCACTTT.

CDR3: CASSPWRGSNQPQHF. Here the CDR3 DNA reads TGTGCCAGCAGTCCCTGGAGGGGTAGCAATCAGCCCCAGCATTTT. V and J are TRBV27 and TRBJ1-5, with a weak D call TRBD1 (5 bases). The CDR3 has 15 residues. V lost 5 bases and J 0 bases, leaving 11 bases between the germline ends. Per germline, CDR1 MNHEY and CDR2 SMNVEV (reference sequence).

The rearrangement joins TRBV3-1 (or the pseudogene TRBV3-2) to TRBJ2-1, with 11 bases fitting TRBD2. This CDR3 is built from 17 residues. After removal of 1 base from V and 7 bases from J, the junction contained 9 bases not matched to a gene. CDR1 is LGHDT and CDR2 is YNNKEL in the germline V gene (reference sequence). The CDR3 DNA reads as TGTGCCAGCAGCCAAGGGCTAGCGGGGGGTCGTCGGAATGAGCAGTTCTTC. It codes for CASSQGLAGGRRNEQFF.

The rearrangement links TRBV11-3 to TRBJ2-7; D is unclear. CDR1 is SGHNT and CDR2 is YENEEA in the germline V gene. Trimming removed 3 bases from V and 1 base from J, with 10 bases in between. The CDR3 is 14 residues long. The CDR3 protein is CASSLGAASYEQYF. For the CDR3, the DNA is TGTGCCAGCAGCTTGGGTGCAGCGTCCTACGAGCAGTACTTC.

This sequence joins TRBV10-3 and TRBJ1-1; D may be TRBD1 (5 bases). The V end was cut by 2 bases, the J end by 7 bases, with 14 bases between. Germline V gives CDR1 ENHRY, CDR2 SYGVKD. The length of the CDR3 is 14 residues. The CDR3: CAISEPLDQGEAFF. The DNA of the CDR3 is TGTGCCATCAGTGAGCCCCTCGATCAGGGTGAAGCTTTCTTT.

There are many counts of this clone. The chain couples TRBV19 to TRBJ2-2, with TRBD2 identical over 7 bases. The CDR3 has 15 residues. Germline V gene data show CDR1 as LNHDA and CDR2 as SQIVND (reference sequence). The trim removed 7 bases at V and 5 bases at J, leaving 10 bases unmatched. The CDR3 spells CASTSSWEGTGELFF. The CDR3 nucleotides read TGTGCCAGTACCTCCTCTTGGGAGGGAACCGGGGAGCTGTTTTTT.